This TCR beta chain was recorded in a study of cytotoxic CD8 clonotypes in ibrutinib-treated CLL (dated by TCRdb to the early 2020s). Context from the whole study: The cohort had about a dozen relapsed/refractory and roughly 14 treatment-naive patients; under 18 were IGHV unmutated. Response samples were taken after a median of roughly eleven months on treatment, ranging from about 6 to 40 months. Patients were still on ibrutinib when every remission and progressive disease sample was collected. Of the roughly 86 people in the trial, 25 to 30 had longitudinal samples available. Responses were partial in some 24 patients and complete in 2; after median around 72 months follow-up, approximately 15 stayed in remission and roughly twelve progressed. Cryopreserved peripheral blood mononuclear cells were collected at three points: before therapy, at response, and at either sustained remission or disease progression. Samples averaged about 260,000 productive templates and about 94,000 productive rearrangements.

According to the study, the label for this sample's time point signals: about a year on ibrutinib. For TCR beta library preparation, roughly 2.2 micrograms of genomic DNA were isolated from cryopreserved PBMCs. Longitudinal blood samples from CLL patients receiving ibrutinib monotherapy were subjected to high-throughput TCR beta sequencing. The patients were enrolled in a single-center, open-label phase 2 trial of ibrutinib monotherapy. Paper-wide results and their limitations: An increase in clonality was observed at ibrutinib response, with clonality remaining stable during sustained remission and falling back toward baseline at progression. Public clonotypes were rare and either contracted or stayed stable during treatment, and the rise in clonality at ibrutinib response reflected the expansion of private clonotypes. Sustained-remission and progressing patients did not have matched sampling times, and lymph node repertoires were not examined. Baseline clonality was found to be higher than that of age-matched healthy donors and was strongly correlated with circulating CD8+ T-cell counts.

This clone was counted only a few times. Its cognate antigen has yet to be identified. Per-nucleotide qualities are absent, and no much larger clonotype sits a single base away. A MiSeq instrument was used for deep resolution sequencing, which targeted depths ranging from 1 in 1 million up to 1 in 200,000 T cells, with coverage averaging 10x for each clonotype. TCR beta libraries were generated with the immunoSEQ hsTCRB Kit. From the authors' description of their analysis: The data were analyzed with ImmunoSEQ Analyzer and ImmunoSEQ Data Assistant, and V, D and J gene assignments followed IMGT definitions. Clonality, which ranges from 0 to 1, was calculated as one minus the normalized Shannon entropy of productive rearrangement frequencies. Public clonotype analysis was restricted to overrepresented clonotypes comprising at least 0.05% of each patient's repertoire. Repertoires from 10 to 15 age-matched healthy donors in immuneACCESS were used as clonality controls. TCRdb took over this immuneACCESS table, retaining in-frame rearrangements with V and J assigned. Such tables are incomplete; in checked studies, under half of the missing clones stem from an unresolved V gene, and the remainder is unexplained. D and trimming come from the DNA, and the V and J calls and clone size come from that table. The sample table lists some 140,000 clones, more than 85% of them with a count of one. Approximately 11% of the sample is held by the ten biggest clonotypes.

From the germline V gene (reference sequence), CDR1 is MNHNY and CDR2 is SVGAGI. V and J are trimmed by 7 bases and 1 base, and the gene matches miss 5 bases of the junction. The CDR3 measures 15 amino acids from cysteine to phenylalanine. Just the 45-base CDR3 DNA is kept, in frame starting at base 1. The chain is made from TRBV6-6 and TRBJ1-2; 11 bases in the middle match TRBD1. The receptor's source is a human donor with chronic lymphocytic leukemia. The specimen was PBMCs, collected after 12 months of ibrutinib treatment. The DNA reads TGTGCCAGCACTTGGGACAGGGGGTTTAACTATGGCTACACCTTC. It specifies CASTWDRGFNYGYTF.